The entry that follows covers one T cell receptor (beta chain) sequence. Its antigen is undetermined. Sequencing was performed with immunoSEQ multiplex PCR; in TCRdb, only in-frame clones are kept and a portion is missing. The table lists some 49,000 clones, roughly 79% of them singletons. The sample comes from a study of T cells in localized non-small cell lung cancer. The study's findings and limits: Maximal T cell clonality occurred in uninvolved adjacent lung, with tumor ranking below it. Sequencing was restricted to one tumor region; therefore, heterogeneity remains possible. Adjacent lung held a median roughly 56 of the top 100 tumor clones.

Germline CDR1 is SGHRS and CDR2 is YFSETQ. The CDR3 is made up of 15 amino acids. V was pared by 3 bases and J by 2 bases, with 4 bases of the junction left unmatched. This sequence originates from a man aged 40-75 years with stage III lung adenocarcinoma. Sequencing used peripheral blood mononuclear cells, obtained before any cancer treatment. V is TRBV5-1 and J is TRBJ2-3; 9 bases agree with TRBD2. The CDR3 DNA sequence: TGCGCCAGCAGCTCCGAGCGGGGGGTCACAGATACGCAGTATTTT. This codes for CASSSERGVTDTQYF.